Here is one T cell receptor (beta chain) with its context. Antigen unknown. Losses at the gene ends were 0 bases for V and 8 bases for J; bases not matched to a gene: 13. Germline CDR1 is LGHNA and CDR2 is YSLEER. The CDR3 length is 19 residues. Measured with immunoSEQ multiplex PCR; TCRdb has only the in-frame clones, and not every one. The sample records around 31,000 clones, approximately 70% being singletons. The record originates from a study of STAT5B mutations in CD4+ large granular lymphocyte leukemia. The study's findings and limits: Without HLA matching, higher CD4+ than CD8+ T-LGLL clonality could reflect small sample size.

Sequences were obtained from CD4+ T cells from blood buffy coats. The chain joins TRBV4-3 to TRBJ1-6, with 10 bases fitting TRBD1. This TCR came from a human donor in good health. CDR3 sequence (DNA): TGCGCCAGCAGCCAAGATTTGGGACAGGGGATCTTAATGTATTCACCCCTCCACTTT. Translation gives CASSQDLGQGILMYSPLHF.